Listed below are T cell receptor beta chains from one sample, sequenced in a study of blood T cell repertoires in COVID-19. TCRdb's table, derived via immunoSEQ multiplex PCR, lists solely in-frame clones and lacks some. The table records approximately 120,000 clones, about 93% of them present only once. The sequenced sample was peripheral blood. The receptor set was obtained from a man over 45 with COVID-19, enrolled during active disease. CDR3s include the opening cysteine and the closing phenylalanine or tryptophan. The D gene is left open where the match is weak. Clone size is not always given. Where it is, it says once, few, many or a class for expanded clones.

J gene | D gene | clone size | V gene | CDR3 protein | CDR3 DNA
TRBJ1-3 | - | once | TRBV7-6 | CASSVGQGNTIYF | TGTGCCAGCAGCGTAGGACAGGGAAACACCATATATTTT
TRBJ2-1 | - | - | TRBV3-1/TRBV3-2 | CASSHSSGEGEQFF | TGTGCCAGCAGCCACTCCTCGGGTGAGGGTGAGCAGTTCTTC
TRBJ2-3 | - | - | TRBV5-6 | CASSLNGEGTDTQYF | TGTGCCAGCAGCTTGAACGGGGAGGGCACAGATACGCAGTATTTT
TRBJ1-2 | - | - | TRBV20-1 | CSANVGDGYTF | TGCAGTGCTAATGTAGGGGATGGCTACACCTTC
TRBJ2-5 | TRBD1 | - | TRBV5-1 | CASRSDRRTQETQYF | TGCGCCAGCCGTTCGGACAGGAGGACCCAAGAGACCCAGTACTTC
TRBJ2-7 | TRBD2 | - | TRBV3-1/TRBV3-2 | CASSQDRLANMAYEQYF | TGTGCCAGCAGCCAAGATCGACTAGCAAATATGGCCTACGAGCAGTACTTC
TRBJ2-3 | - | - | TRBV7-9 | CAIQSTDTQYF | TGTGCCATCCAGTCAACAGATACGCAGTATTTT
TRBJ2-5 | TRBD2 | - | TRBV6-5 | CASTLTSGQETQYF | TGTGCCAGCACTCTGACTAGCGGACAAGAGACCCAGTACTTC
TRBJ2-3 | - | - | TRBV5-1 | CASSPYTGSSTDTQYF | TGCGCCAGCAGCCCCTACACAGGGTCTAGCACAGATACGCAGTATTTT
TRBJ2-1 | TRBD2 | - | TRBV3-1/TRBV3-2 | CASSQGISGRGERFF | TGTGCCAGCAGCCAAGGGATTAGCGGGAGGGGGGAGAGGTTCTTC
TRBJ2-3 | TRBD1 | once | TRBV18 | CASSQGVNADTQYF | TGTGCCAGCTCTCAGGGGGTTAACGCAGATACGCAGTATTTT
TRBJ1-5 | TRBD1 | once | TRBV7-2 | CASSPAAGGAGEQPQHF | TGTGCCAGCAGCCCAGCCGCAGGGGGCGCGGGGGAACAGCCCCAGCATTTT
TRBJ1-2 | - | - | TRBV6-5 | CASSLTNYGYTF | TGTGCCAGCAGTTTAACTAACTATGGCTACACCTTC
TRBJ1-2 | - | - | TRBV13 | CASSLSLGQFYGYTF | TGTGCCAGCAGCCTTAGCCTCGGACAGTTCTATGGCTACACCTTC
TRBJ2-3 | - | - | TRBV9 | CASTTGLGLSTDTQYF | TGTGCCAGCACGACAGGGTTGGGACTGAGCACAGATACGCAGTATTTT
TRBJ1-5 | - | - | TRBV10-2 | CASRVGQSNQPQHF | TGCGCCAGCAGGGTGGGACAAAGCAATCAGCCCCAGCATTTT
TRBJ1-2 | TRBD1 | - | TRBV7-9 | CASSLSGGPPELNGYTF | TGTGCCAGCAGCTTATCAGGGGGGCCCCCCGAACTGAATGGCTACACCTTC
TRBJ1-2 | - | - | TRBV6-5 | CATTDSPNYGYTF | TGTGCCACCACCGACAGTCCTAACTATGGCTACACCTTC
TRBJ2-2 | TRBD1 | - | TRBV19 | CASSMMGTANTGELFF | TGTGCCAGTAGTATGATGGGGACAGCGAACACCGGGGAGCTGTTTTTT
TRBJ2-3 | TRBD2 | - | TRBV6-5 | CASRGLTLAADTQYF | TGTGCCAGCAGGGGACTAACCCTTGCGGCAGATACGCAGTATTTT
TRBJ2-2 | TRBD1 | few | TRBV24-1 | CATSAQGAGGELFF | TGTGCCACCAGTGCGCAGGGGGCTGGCGGGGAGCTGTTTTTT
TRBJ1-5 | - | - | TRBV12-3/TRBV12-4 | CASSWADQPQHF | TGTGCCAGCAGTTGGGCCGATCAGCCCCAGCATTTT
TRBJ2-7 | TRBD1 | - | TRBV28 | CATGGVYEQYF | TGTGCTACAGGGGGCGTCTACGAGCAGTACTTC
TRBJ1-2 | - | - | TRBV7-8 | CASSPDGGRGGYTF | TGTGCCAGCAGCCCAGACGGGGGGCGCGGTGGCTACACCTTC
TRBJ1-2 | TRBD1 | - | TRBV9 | CASSIGTGGGEGYTF | TGTGCCAGCAGCATTGGGACGGGAGGGGGCGAAGGCTACACCTTC
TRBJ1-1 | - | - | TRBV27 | CASSRQGPDTEAFF | TGTGCCAGCAGTCGTCAGGGCCCGGACACTGAAGCTTTCTTT
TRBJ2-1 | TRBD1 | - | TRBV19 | CASSAGTGLNEQFF | TGTGCCAGTTCCGCCGGGACAGGGTTGAATGAGCAGTTCTTC
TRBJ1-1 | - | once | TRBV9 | CASSPTTGSGNTEAFF | TGTGCCAGCAGCCCAACCACAGGGTCTGGGAACACTGAAGCTTTCTTT